This T cell receptor (beta chain) comes out of a study of blood T cell repertoires in COVID-19. Authors' methods: Nucleated cell counts were estimated from reference gene primer amplification. TCRdb's copy holds only in-frame clones and misses some; the assay was immunoSEQ multiplex PCR. V and J calls plus clone size are reproduced from that table; the DNA served to infer D and trimming. Among about 190,000 clones listed, roughly 84% were seen once. J was trimmed by 0 bases and V by 5 bases; bases with no gene match: 8. CDR1 and CDR2 from the germline V gene are SEHNR and FQNEAQ (reference sequence). The CDR3 sequence is 16 residues long.

This chain links TRBV7-9 with TRBJ2-7; 9 nucleotides align to TRBD2. This clonotype was obtained from a woman between 40 and 55 years old who had recovered from COVID-19. Sample: peripheral blood. Here the CDR3 reads CASSTVAGDNSYEQYF. In DNA, the CDR3 is TGTGCCAGCAGCACCGTAGCGGGAGACAACTCCTACGAGCAGTACTTC.